This T cell receptor beta chain stems from a study of blood T cell repertoires in COVID-19. Study in general: T cells, B-cell-depleted T cells, or PBMCs supplied cDNA or gDNA.

The repertoire was sequenced with immunoSEQ multiplex PCR; TCRdb's copy has only in-frame clones and lacks some. The sample carries about 220,000 clones, approximately 80% recorded once. This CDR3 is built from 14 residues. V shed 6 bases and J shed 3 bases, with 14 bases lying between them. Germline CDR1 LNHDA, CDR2 SQIVND (reference sequence). Categorization into cohorts depended on clinical history that participants reported. Recovered participants had two consecutive negative NP/OP PCR tests, healthcare professional clearance, or symptom resolution. The clonotype originates from an older woman who had recovered from COVID-19. The J gene is TRBJ1-2, the V gene TRBV19; D may be TRBD1 (6 bases). The source material was PBMCs or T cells enriched from blood (not recorded which). This CDR3 is CASRKEDSDYGYTF. The CDR3 DNA follows: TGTGCCAGTAGGAAGGAGGACAGTGACTATGGCTACACCTTC.